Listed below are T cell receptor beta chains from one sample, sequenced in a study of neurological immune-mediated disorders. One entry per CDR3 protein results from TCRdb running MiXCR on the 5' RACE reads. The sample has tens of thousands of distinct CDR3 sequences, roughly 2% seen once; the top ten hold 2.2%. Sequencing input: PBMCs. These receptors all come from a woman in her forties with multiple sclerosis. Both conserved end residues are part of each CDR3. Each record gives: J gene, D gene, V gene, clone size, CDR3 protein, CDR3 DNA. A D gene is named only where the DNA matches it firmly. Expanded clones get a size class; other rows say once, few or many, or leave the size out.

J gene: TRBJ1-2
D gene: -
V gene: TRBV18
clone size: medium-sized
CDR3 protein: CASSPTGLRMGYTF
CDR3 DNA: TGTGCCAGCTCACCAACGGGACTCCGGATGGGCTACACCTTC

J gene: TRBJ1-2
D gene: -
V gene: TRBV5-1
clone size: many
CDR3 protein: CASSLFSNYGYTF
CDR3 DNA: TGCGCCAGCAGCTTATTTTCTAACTATGGCTACACCTTC

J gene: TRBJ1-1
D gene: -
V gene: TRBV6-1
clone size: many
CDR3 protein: CASRPTGNTEAFF
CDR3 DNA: TGTGCCAGCCGACCGACAGGGAACACTGAAGCTTTCTTT

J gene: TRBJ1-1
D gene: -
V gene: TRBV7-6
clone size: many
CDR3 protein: CASSLLEDNRNTEAFF
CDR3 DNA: TGTGCCAGCAGCTTATTAGAGGACAACCGGAACACTGAAGCTTTCTTT

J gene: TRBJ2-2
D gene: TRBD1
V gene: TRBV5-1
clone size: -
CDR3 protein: CATRGRGDTGELFF
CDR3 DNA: TGCGCCACCAGGGGGAGAGGAGACACCGGGGAGCTGTTTTTT

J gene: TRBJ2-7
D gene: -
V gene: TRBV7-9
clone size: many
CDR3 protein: CASSFRTYEQYF
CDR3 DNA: TGTGCCAGCAGCTTCCGTACCTACGAGCAGTACTTC

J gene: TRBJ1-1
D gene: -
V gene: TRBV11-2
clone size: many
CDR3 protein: CASSLMTGTRNTEAFF
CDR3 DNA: TGTGCCAGCAGCTTAATGACCGGGACGAGGAACACTGAAGCTTTCTTT

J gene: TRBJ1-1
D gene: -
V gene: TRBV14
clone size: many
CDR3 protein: CASSQGYRDTEAFF
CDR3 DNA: TGTGCCAGCAGCCAAGGGTATAGGGATACTGAAGCTTTCTTT

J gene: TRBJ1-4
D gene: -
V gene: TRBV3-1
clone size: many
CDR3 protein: CASSQGGGTNEKLFF
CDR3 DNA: TGTGCCAGCAGCCAAGGGGGCGGTACTAATGAAAAACTGTTTTTT

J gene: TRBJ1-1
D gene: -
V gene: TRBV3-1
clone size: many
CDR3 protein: CASSQEYSSTEAFF
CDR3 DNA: TGTGCCAGCAGCCAAGAGTACTCCTCAACTGAAGCTTTCTTT

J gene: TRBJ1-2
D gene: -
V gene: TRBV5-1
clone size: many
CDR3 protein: CASSLNRDHGYTF
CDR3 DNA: TGCGCCAGCAGCCTGAACAGGGACCATGGCTACACCTTC

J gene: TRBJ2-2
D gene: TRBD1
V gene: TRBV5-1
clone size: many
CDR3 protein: CASTRSGGTNTGELFF
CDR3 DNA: TGCGCCAGTACCAGATCAGGGGGCACTAACACCGGGGAGCTGTTTTTT

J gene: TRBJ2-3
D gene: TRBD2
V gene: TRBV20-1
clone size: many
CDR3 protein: CSARDFVAGDTDTQYF
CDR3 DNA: TGCAGTGCTAGAGATTTTGTAGCGGGGGACACAGATACGCAGTATTTT

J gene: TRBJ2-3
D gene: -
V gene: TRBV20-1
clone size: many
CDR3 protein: CSASWWMSADTQYF
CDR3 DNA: TGCAGTGCTAGCTGGTGGATGAGCGCAGATACGCAGTATTTT

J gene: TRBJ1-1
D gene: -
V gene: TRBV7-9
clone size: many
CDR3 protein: CASSPPTGNTEAFF
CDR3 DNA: TGTGCCAGCAGCCCACCCACAGGGAACACTGAAGCTTTCTTT

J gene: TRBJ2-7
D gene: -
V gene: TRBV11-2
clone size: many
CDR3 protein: CASSLEGQSVYEQYF
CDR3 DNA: TGTGCCAGCAGCTTAGAAGGACAGTCCGTTTACGAGCAGTACTTC

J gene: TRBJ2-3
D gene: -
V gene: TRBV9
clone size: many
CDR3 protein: CASSASTDTQYF
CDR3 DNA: TGTGCCAGCAGCGCGAGCACAGATACGCAGTATTTT

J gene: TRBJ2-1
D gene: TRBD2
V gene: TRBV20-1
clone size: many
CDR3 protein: CSARKRGGYNEQFF
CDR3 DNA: TGCAGTGCTAGGAAGCGGGGGGGATACAATGAGCAGTTCTTC

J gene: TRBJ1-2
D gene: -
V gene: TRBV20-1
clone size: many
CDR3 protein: CSARVSHLGYGYTF
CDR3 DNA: TGCAGTGCTAGAGTCAGTCACCTAGGGTATGGCTACACCTTC

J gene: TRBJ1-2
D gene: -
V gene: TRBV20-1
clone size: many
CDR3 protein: CSARDLAENYGYTF
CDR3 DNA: TGCAGTGCTAGAGATCTCGCAGAAAACTATGGCTACACCTTC

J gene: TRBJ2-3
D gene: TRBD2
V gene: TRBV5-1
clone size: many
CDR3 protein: CASLSGGATDTQYF
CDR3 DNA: TGCGCCAGCCTTAGCGGGGGGGCCACAGATACGCAGTATTTT

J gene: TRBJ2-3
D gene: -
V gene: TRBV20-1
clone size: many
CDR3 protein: CSARDRRAAGTDTQYF
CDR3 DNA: TGCAGTGCTAGAGATAGAAGAGCGGCGGGCACAGATACGCAGTATTTT

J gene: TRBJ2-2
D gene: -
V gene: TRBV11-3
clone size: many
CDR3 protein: CASSLPTGELFF
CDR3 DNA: TGTGCCAGCAGCTTACCCACCGGGGAGCTGTTTTTT

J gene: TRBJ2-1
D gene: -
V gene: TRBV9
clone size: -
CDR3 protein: CASSVLGSYNEQFF
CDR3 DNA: TGTGCCAGCAGCGTACTGGGCTCCTACAATGAGCAGTTCTTC

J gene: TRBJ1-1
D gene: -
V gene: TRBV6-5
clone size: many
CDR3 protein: CASSYQIAPTEAFF
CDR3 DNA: TGTGCCAGCAGTTACCAGATAGCTCCCACTGAAGCTTTCTTT

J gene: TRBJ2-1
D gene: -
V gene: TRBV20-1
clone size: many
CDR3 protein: CSARSGTSNEQFF
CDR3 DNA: TGCAGTGCTAGATCAGGGACCTCCAATGAGCAGTTCTTC

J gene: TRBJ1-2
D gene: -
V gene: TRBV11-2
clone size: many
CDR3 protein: CASSLKSVRAWRANYGYTF
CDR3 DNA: TGTGCCAGCAGCTTAAAGTCGGTCAGGGCCTGGAGAGCGAACTATGGCTACACCTTC

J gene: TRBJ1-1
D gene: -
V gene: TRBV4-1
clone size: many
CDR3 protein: CASSKGPLSREMNTEAFF
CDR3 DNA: TGCGCCAGCAGCAAAGGTCCCCTATCCCGAGAGATGAACACTGAAGCTTTCTTT

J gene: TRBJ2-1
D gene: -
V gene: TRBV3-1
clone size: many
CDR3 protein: CASSPLGGSNEQFF
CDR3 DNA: TGTGCCAGCAGCCCCCTTGGGGGATCCAATGAGCAGTTCTTC

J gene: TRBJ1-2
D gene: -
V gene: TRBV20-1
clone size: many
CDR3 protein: CSARDWGRTGGYTF
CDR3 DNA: TGCAGTGCTAGAGATTGGGGCAGGACGGGGGGCTACACCTTC

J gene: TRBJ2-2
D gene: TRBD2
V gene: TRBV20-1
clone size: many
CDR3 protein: CSARDWGKRGGTGELFF
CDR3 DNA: TGCAGTGCTAGAGATTGGGGCAAGCGGGGGGGCACCGGGGAGCTGTTTTTT

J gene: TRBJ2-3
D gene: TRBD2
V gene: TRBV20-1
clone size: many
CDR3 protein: CSARDRGLAVTDTQYF
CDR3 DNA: TGCAGTGCTAGAGACAGGGGACTAGCGGTCACAGATACGCAGTATTTT

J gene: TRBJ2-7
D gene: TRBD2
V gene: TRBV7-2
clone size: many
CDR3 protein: CASSRGGGTGSEQYF
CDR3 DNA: TGTGCCAGCAGTAGAGGCGGGGGGACCGGGTCGGAGCAGTACTTC

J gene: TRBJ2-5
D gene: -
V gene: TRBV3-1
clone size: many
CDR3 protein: CASSLRGEYGTQYF
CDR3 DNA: TGTGCCAGCAGCCTCAGAGGAGAATACGGGACCCAGTACTTC

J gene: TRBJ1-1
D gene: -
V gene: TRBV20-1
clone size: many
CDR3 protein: CSVTGRTEAFF
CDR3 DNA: TGCAGTGTCACAGGTCGGACTGAAGCTTTCTTT

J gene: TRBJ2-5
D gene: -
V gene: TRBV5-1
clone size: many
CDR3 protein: CASSLQGLGETQYF
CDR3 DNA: TGCGCCAGCAGCCTTCAGGGGCTGGGGGAGACCCAGTACTTC

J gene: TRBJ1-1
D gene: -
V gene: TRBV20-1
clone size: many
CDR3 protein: CSARQATTEAFF
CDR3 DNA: TGCAGTGCACGACAGGCGACCACTGAAGCTTTCTTT

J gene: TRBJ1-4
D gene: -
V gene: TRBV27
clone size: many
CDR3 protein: CASSLLGAATNEKLFF
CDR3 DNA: TGTGCCAGCAGTTTATTAGGGGCGGCAACTAATGAAAAACTGTTTTTT

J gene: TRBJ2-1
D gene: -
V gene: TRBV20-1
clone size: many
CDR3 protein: CSARDRGEQFF
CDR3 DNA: TGCAGTGCTAGAGATCGAGGTGAGCAGTTCTTC

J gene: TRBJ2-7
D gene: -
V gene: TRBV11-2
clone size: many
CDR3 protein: CASSSRLFYEQYF
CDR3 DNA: TGTGCCAGCAGCTCCCGTCTTTTCTACGAGCAGTACTTC

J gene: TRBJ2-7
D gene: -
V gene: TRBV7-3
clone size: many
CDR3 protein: CASSPTGSSYEQYF
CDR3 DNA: TGTGCCAGCAGTCCTACGGGATCCAGCTACGAGCAGTACTTC

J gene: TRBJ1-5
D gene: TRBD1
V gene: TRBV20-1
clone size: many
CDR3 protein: CSARGTGRQPQHF
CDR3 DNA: TGCAGTGCTAGGGGGACAGGCCGTCAGCCCCAGCATTTT

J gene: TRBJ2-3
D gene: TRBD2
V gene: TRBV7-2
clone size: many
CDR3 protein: CASSSSGGRDLTQYF
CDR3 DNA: TGTGCCAGCAGCTCTAGCGGGGGACGGGACCTCACGCAGTATTTT

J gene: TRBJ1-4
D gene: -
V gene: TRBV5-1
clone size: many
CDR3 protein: CASRPGLVGEKLFF
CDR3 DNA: TGCGCCAGCAGACCTGGTTTGGTGGGTGAAAAACTGTTTTTT

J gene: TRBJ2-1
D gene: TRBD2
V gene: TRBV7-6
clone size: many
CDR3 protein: CASSLRLAGGPITFDNEQFF
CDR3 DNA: TGTGCCAGCAGCCTTAGACTAGCGGGGGGGCCAATTACATTCGACAATGAGCAGTTCTTC

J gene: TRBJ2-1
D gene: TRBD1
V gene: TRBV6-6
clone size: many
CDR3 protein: CASTLQGTGNEQFF
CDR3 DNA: TGTGCCAGCACCCTACAGGGGACGGGGAATGAGCAGTTCTTC

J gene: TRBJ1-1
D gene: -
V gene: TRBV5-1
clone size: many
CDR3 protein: CASSQQGWGTEAFF
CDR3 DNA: TGCGCCAGCAGCCAACAGGGATGGGGGACTGAAGCTTTCTTT

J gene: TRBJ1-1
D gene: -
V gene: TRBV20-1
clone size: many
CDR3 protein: CSAKQGADTEAFF
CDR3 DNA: TGCAGTGCAAAACAGGGAGCGGACACTGAAGCTTTCTTT

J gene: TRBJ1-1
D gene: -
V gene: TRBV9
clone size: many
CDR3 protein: CASSQIMNTEAFF
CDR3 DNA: TGTGCCAGCAGCCAGATAATGAACACTGAAGCTTTCTTT

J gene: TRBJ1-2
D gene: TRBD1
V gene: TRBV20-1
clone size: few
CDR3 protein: CSAARDSNYGYTF
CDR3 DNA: TGCAGTGCAGCTAGGGACAGTAACTATGGCTACACCTTC

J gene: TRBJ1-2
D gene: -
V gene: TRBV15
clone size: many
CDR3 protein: CATSRGRDGYTF
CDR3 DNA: TGTGCCACCAGCAGAGGCAGGGACGGCTACACCTTC

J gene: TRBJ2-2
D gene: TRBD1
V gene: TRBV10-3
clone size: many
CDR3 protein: CAIPGQGSEGWNTGELFF
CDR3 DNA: TGTGCCATCCCGGGACAGGGAAGCGAAGGTTGGAACACCGGGGAGCTGTTTTTT

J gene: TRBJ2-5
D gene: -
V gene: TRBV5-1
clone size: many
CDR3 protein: CASSAGTGETQYF
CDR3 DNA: TGCGCCAGCAGCGCCGGAACTGGTGAGACCCAGTACTTC

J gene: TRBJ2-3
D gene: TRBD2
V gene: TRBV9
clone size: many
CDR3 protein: CASSVASGVTDTQYF
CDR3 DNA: TGTGCCAGCAGCGTAGCTAGCGGGGTCACAGATACGCAGTATTTT

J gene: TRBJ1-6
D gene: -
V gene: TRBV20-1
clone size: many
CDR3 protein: CSARTPLEGARNSPLHF
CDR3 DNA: TGCAGTGCTAGGACCCCATTAGAAGGGGCAAGGAATTCACCCCTCCACTTT

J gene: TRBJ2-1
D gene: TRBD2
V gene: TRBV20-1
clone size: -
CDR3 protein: CSAREGTNQQFF
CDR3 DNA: TGCAGTGCTAGAGAGGGGACTAACCAGCAGTTCTTC

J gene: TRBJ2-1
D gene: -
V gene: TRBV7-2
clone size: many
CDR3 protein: CASSRSIEQFF
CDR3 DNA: TGTGCCAGCAGCCGAAGTATTGAGCAGTTCTTC

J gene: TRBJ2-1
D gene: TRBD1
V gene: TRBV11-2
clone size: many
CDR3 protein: CASSLDPGTGFNEQFF
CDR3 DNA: TGTGCCAGCAGCTTAGACCCCGGGACAGGGTTCAATGAGCAGTTCTTC

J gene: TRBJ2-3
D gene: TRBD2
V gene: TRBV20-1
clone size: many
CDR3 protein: CSARSNLAGSRGTDTQYF
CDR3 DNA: TGCAGTGCTAGATCAAATCTAGCGGGCTCCCGGGGCACAGATACGCAGTATTTT

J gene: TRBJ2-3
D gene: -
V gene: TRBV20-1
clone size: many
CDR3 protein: CSARDQVTDTQYF
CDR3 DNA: TGCAGTGCTAGAGATCAGGTGACAGATACGCAGTATTTT